The 29 T cell receptor beta chains listed next were all sequenced from one sample in a study of T cell repertoires in cytomegalovirus infection. In TCRdb, the reads were re-called with MiXCR into one record per CDR3 protein. The table lists about 270,000 distinct CDR3 sequences, approximately 22% of them singletons. Antigens of these TCRs are unknown. The specimen was cultured PBMCs, collected from culture after CMV antigen stimulation. These receptors all stem from a human donor in good health (CMV status not recorded). Some clones in this sample may be carry-over from other donors' samples.

The chain links TRBV6-5 to TRBJ2-3; the D gene is possibly TRBD2 (5 bases). Germline CDR1 MNHEY, CDR2 SVGAGI. V gave up 0 bases and J gave up 5 bases, with 9 bases separating them. The CDR3 totals 14 residues. CDR3 region: CASSYSGGRDTQYF. CDR3 coding DNA: TGTGCCAGCAGTTACTCTGGTGGGAGAGATACGCAGTATTTT.

This clonotype was detected ten times or more. The chain carries TRBV7-6 and TRBJ1-4, with a possible D match to TRBD1 (5 bases). Trimming took off 1 base at V and 0 bases at J, with 6 bases between the two ends. Germline V CDR1 and CDR2: SGHVS, FNYEAQ. The CDR3 consists of 15 residues. CDR3 DNA sequence: TGTGCCAGCAGCTTAGGCAGGGCAACTAATGAAAAACTGTTTTTT. Its protein product is CASSLGRATNEKLFF.

This clonotype has a handful of counts. The chain has TRBV12-3 or TRBV12-4 and TRBJ1-2; 9 nucleotides match TRBD1. The CDR3 sequence is 15 residues long. V dropped 1 base and J dropped 0; count of bases not matched to a gene: 0. The CDR3 sequence is CASSLGDRANYGYTF. DNA of the CDR3: TGTGCCAGCAGTTTAGGGGACAGGGCTAACTATGGCTACACCTTC.

This clonotype has just a few counts. The chain couples TRBV5-1 to TRBJ2-2; TRBD1 agrees at 9 bases. After removal of 4 bases from V and 5 bases from J, the junction contained 6 bases not matched to a gene. Germline loops: CDR1 SGHRS, CDR2 YFSETQ. The CDR3 runs to 15 residues. The CDR3 DNA reads as TGCGCCAGCAGCGGGGGACAGGGAGCGACCGGGGAGCTGTTTTTT. Residues: CASSGGQGATGELFF. Complete variable domain (other parts from reference TRBV5-1 and TRBJ2-2): KAGVTQTPRYLIKTRGQQVTLSCSPISGHRSVSWYQQTPGQGLQFLFEYFSETQRNKGNFPGRFSGRQFSNSRSEMNVSTLELGDSALYLCASSGGQGATGELFFGEGSRLTVL.

The J gene is TRBJ2-1, the V gene TRBV5-6; 13 positions agree with TRBD2. Germline V gives CDR1 SGHDT, CDR2 YYEEEE. The CDR3 loop spans 16 amino acids. J lost 8 bases, V lost 2 bases, and 7 bases had no gene match. CDR3 DNA sequence: TGTGCCAGCAGCTTCGAAAGGGGGACTAGCGGGGATGAGCAGTTCTTC. Translation: CASSFERGTSGDEQFF.

This rearrangement joins TRBV15 to TRBJ1-4, with 11 bases that match TRBD1. Germline V lookup: CDR1 LNHNV, CDR2 YYDKDF (reference sequence). V lost 1 base, J lost 3 bases, and 7 bases stayed unmatched. The CDR3 length is 18 residues. The CDR3: CATSRGGQGAFPNEKLFF. CDR3 DNA sequence: TGTGCCACCAGCAGAGGTGGACAGGGGGCATTCCCTAATGAAAAACTGTTTTTT.

This sequence joins TRBV7-9 and TRBJ1-1; unclear D gene. V was cut by 5 bases and J by 2 bases, with 12 bases left in between. This CDR3 spans 14 amino acids. Germline V gene lookup returns CDR1 SEHNR and CDR2 FQNEAQ (reference sequence). The CDR3 DNA follows: TGTGCCAGCAGCAAGCGGACGGATAACACTGAAGCTTTCTTT. Protein sequence: CASSKRTDNTEAFF.

The J gene is TRBJ2-3, the V gene TRBV11-3; 11 bases map to TRBD2. The V and J ends lost 4 bases and 2 bases, in that order; junction bases with no gene match: 5. In germline, CDR1 is SGHNT, CDR2 YENEEA. This CDR3 region has 16 residues. CDR3 nucleotide sequence: TGTGCCAGCAGCTCCGGACTAGCGGGTGACACAGATACGCAGTATTTT. Translated: CASSSGLAGDTDTQYF.

The rearrangement joins TRBV19 to TRBJ1-4; D may be TRBD1 (5 bases). The V and J ends lost 7 bases and 0 bases respectively, with 9 bases between them. The CDR3 loop spans 14 amino acids. Germline loops: CDR1 LNHDA, CDR2 SQIVND (reference sequence). The chain's CDR3 is CASTGRATNEKLFF. CDR3 nucleotide sequence: TGTGCCAGTACCGGCAGGGCAACTAATGAAAAACTGTTTTTT.

V and J are TRBV11-3 and TRBJ2-1; 7 bases map to TRBD2. Trimming at V came to 4 bases and at J to 4 bases, leaving 13 bases not matched to a gene. CDR3 length: 17 residues. Germline loops: CDR1 SGHNT, CDR2 YENEEA. The CDR3 here is CASSSQLRGGRYNEQFF. The CDR3 DNA reads as TGTGCCAGCAGCTCCCAGCTTAGGGGCGGGAGATACAATGAGCAGTTCTTC.

This clonotype was seen a few times. The genes are TRBV6-5 and TRBJ1-1; D not certain. The germline V and J ends were trimmed by 4 bases and 4 bases, with 16 bases remaining between them. The CDR3 runs to 15 residues. Germline assignment: CDR1 MNHEY and CDR2 SVGAGI. For the CDR3, the DNA is TGTGCCAGCAGTTCCCTGGGCGCGTTGGCCACTGAAGCTTTCTTT. It encodes CASSSLGALATEAFF.

For the CDR3, the DNA is TGTGCCAGCAGTGTAGCTCCCGGGGTTCGCGCTTTCTTT. It encodes CASSVAPGVRAFF. This chain joins TRBV28 and TRBJ1-1; D call uncertain. Trimming left V 5 bases short and J 11 bases short, with 18 bases between. This CDR3 contains 13 residues. CDR1 is MDHEN, CDR2 SYDVKM, per germline.

The chain employs TRBV29-1 and TRBJ2-1; 9 nucleotides align to TRBD2. The germline V gene encodes CDR1 SQVTM and CDR2 ANQGSEA. The CDR3 sequence is 14 residues long. V lost 6 bases and J lost 1; bases outside the gene matches: 4. For the CDR3, the DNA is TGCAGCGTCGCTCTAGCGGGATCCTACAATGAGCAGTTCTTC. It encodes CSVALAGSYNEQFF.

CDR3 sequence: CASSGDSFEQYF. The CDR3 nucleotides read TGTGCCAGCAGCGGGGACTCTTTCGAGCAGTACTTC. The rearrangement joins TRBV9 to TRBJ2-7, with D perhaps matching TRBD2 (6 bases). CDR1 and CDR2 from the germline V gene are SGDLS and YYNGEE. Trimming left V 3 bases short and J 6 bases short, with 10 bases between. The CDR3 covers 12 residues. Full variable domain (missing parts from reference TRBV9 and TRBJ2-7): DSGVTQTPKHLITATGQRVTLRCSPRSGDLSVYWYQQSLDQGLQFLIQYYNGEERAKGNILERFSAQQFPDLHSELNLSSLELGDSALYFCASSGDSFEQYFGPGTRLTVT.

This clonotype was found a few times. The chain employs TRBV12-3 or TRBV12-4 and TRBJ2-7, with D uncertain. Between the trimmed V and J ends, which lost 5 bases and 7 bases, there was a span of 12 bases. The CDR3 length is 12 residues. The CDR3 sequence is CASSPTGLEQYV. CDR3 nucleotides: TGTGCCAGCAGTCCGACGGGTCTGGAGCAGTACGTC.

This clonotype has a handful of counts. The J gene is TRBJ2-3, the V gene TRBV19, with TRBD1 matching over 8 bases. The CDR3 length is 15 residues. The germline gives CDR1 LNHDA, CDR2 SQIVND (reference sequence). J lost 3 bases, V lost 5 bases, and 7 bases had no gene match. CDR3 coding DNA: TGTGCCAGTAGTCAACAGGGGGTGAGGACAGATACGCAGTATTTT. It yields the protein CASSQQGVRTDTQYF.

This sequence joins TRBV19 and TRBJ1-6; 8 bases line up with TRBD1. Trimming removed 3 bases from V and 7 bases from J; junction bases left unmatched: 5. Germline V gene lookup returns CDR1 LNHDA and CDR2 SQIVND (reference sequence). The CDR3 loop spans 15 amino acids. The CDR3 DNA follows: TGTGCCAGTAGTATTGACAGGGGACCCAATTCACCCCTCCACTTT. It encodes CASSIDRGPNSPLHF.

There are a few counts of this clonotype. This sequence joins TRBV20-1 and TRBJ2-1, with 13 bases matching TRBD2. The CDR3 sequence is 17 residues long. The germline CDR1 and CDR2 sequences are DFQATT and SNEGSKA (reference sequence). The J segment lost 3 bases and the V segment lost 0 bases, leaving 5 bases of the junction unmatched. The chain's CDR3 is CSARDRRTSGGYNEQFF. The CDR3 DNA is TGCAGTGCTAGAGATCGTAGGACTAGCGGGGGCTACAATGAGCAGTTCTTC.

This clonotype has a handful of counts. The chain links TRBV9 to TRBJ2-1; 9 bases agree with TRBD2. Trimming at V came to 0 bases and at J to 9 bases, leaving 10 bases not matched to a gene. Germline V gives CDR1 SGDLS, CDR2 YYNGEE. There are 16 residues in the CDR3. The CDR3 sequence: CASSVGNSGSQSEQFF. As DNA, the CDR3 is TGTGCCAGCAGCGTAGGCAATAGCGGGAGTCAGAGTGAGCAGTTCTTC.

This clonotype was observed a handful of times. This rearrangement joins TRBV5-4 to TRBJ2-6; D is uncertain. V lost 4 bases to trimming and J lost 0 bases, with 14 bases between them. This CDR3 is 17 amino acids long. Germline V gene lookup returns CDR1 SGHNT and CDR2 YYREEE (reference sequence). The CDR3 DNA is TGTGCCAGCAGCAATCCGGGCCAGAGCTCTGGGGCCAACGTCCTGACTTTC. Its protein product is CASSNPGQSSGANVLTF. The full variable domain, completed using reference TRBV5-4 and TRBJ2-6, is ETGVTQSPTHLIKTRGQQVTLRCSSQSGHNTVSWYQQALGQGPQFIFQYYREEENGRGNFPPRFSGLQFPNYSSELNVNALELDDSALYLCASSNPGQSSGANVLTFGAGSRLTVL.

This clonotype turned up a few times. The chain is built from TRBV2 and TRBJ2-1; 9 bases map to TRBD2. This CDR3 spans 14 amino acids. From germline, CDR1 is SNHLY and CDR2 FYNNEI. V was pared by 4 bases and J by 7 bases, with 5 bases of the junction left unmatched. CDR3 loop: CASSGLAEGNEQFF. The CDR3 nucleotides read TGTGCCAGCAGTGGACTAGCGGAGGGGAATGAGCAGTTCTTC.

This clonotype was observed a few times. The V call is TRBV19, the J call TRBJ2-2, with a tentative D call TRBD2 (5 bases). This CDR3 is 15 amino acids long. CDR1 LNHDA and CDR2 SQIVND come from the germline V gene (reference sequence). V lost 3 bases and J 4 bases, leaving 12 bases between the germline ends. The CDR3 is CASSMSPGSTGELFF. CDR3 bases: TGTGCCAGTAGTATGTCCCCGGGGAGCACCGGGGAGCTGTTTTTT.

V is TRBV5-8 and J is TRBJ2-1; D assignment may be TRBD1 or TRBD2 (5 bases each). Germline CDR1 reads SGHTS; CDR2 reads YDEGEE. This CDR3 is 16 amino acids long. Trimming left V 0 bases short and J 0 bases short, with 10 bases between. CDR3: CASSLAGTPSYNEQFF. The DNA for the CDR3 is TGTGCCAGCAGCTTGGCCGGGACCCCCTCCTACAATGAGCAGTTCTTC.

This chain uses TRBV15 with TRBJ1-5, with D unresolved. Trimming took 0 bases from V and 7 from J, leaving 13 bases between them. This CDR3 contains 15 residues. From germline, CDR1 is LNHNV and CDR2 YYDKDF (reference sequence). CDR3 residues: CATSRDLAARQPQHF. The CDR3 DNA reads TGTGCCACCAGCAGAGATCTGGCCGCGAGGCAGCCCCAGCATTTT.

V is TRBV7-2 and J is TRBJ2-1; D may be TRBD2 (5 bases). Germline values: CDR1 SGHTA, CDR2 FQGNSA. Trimming left V 5 bases short and J 4 bases short, with 15 bases between. This CDR3 contains 15 residues. The chain's CDR3 is CASSPAAFNYNEQFF. The CDR3 region has the DNA TGTGCCAGCAGCCCAGCGGCGTTCAATTACAATGAGCAGTTCTTC.

This chain uses TRBV5-1 with TRBJ1-1; the D is unclear. The CDR3 covers 15 residues. The germline CDR1 and CDR2 sequences are SGHRS and YFSETQ. The V end was cut by 1 base, the J end by 0 bases, with 10 bases between. CDR3: CASSLISSMNTEAFF. CDR3 coding DNA: TGCGCCAGCAGCTTGATTTCATCGATGAACACTGAAGCTTTCTTT.

This clonotype was seen many times. The chain recombines TRBV7-8 with TRBJ2-7; D ambiguous. Germline values: CDR1 SGHVS, CDR2 FQNEAQ. The CDR3 spans 14 residues. Trimming took 3 bases from V and 0 from J, leaving 9 bases between them. In DNA form, the CDR3 reads TGTGCCAGCAGCTTGCCCTCAAGCTCCTACGAGCAGTACGTC. Translated: CASSLPSSSYEQYV.

The rearrangement uses TRBV4-3 and TRBJ2-7, with D unclear. V was clipped by 0 bases and J by 4 bases, with 13 bases between them. The CDR3 has 15 residues. CDR1 and CDR2 from the germline V gene are LGHNA and YSLEER. The CDR3 sequence is CASSQELDGRYEQYF. The CDR3 DNA is TGCGCCAGCAGCCAAGAGTTGGACGGACGATACGAGCAGTACTTC.

This clonotype was found once. The CDR3, as DNA: TGTGCCAGCAGCCCTTCGACCGGCCCGGGCACTGAAGCTTTCTTT. This sequence encodes CASSPSTGPGTEAFF. This rearrangement joins TRBV7-9 to TRBJ1-1; D remains unclear. The V gene's germline CDR1 is SEHNR and CDR2 FQNEAQ (reference sequence). Trimming stripped 5 bases from V and 4 bases from J, with 17 bases between. The CDR3 consists of 15 residues.